These 10 T cell receptor beta chains share one sample of origin, sequenced in a study of shared clonotypes between healthy human individuals. Terminally differentiated effector memory CD45RA+ cells were left out of the naive CD8 fraction, which was CD45RO-negative and positively selected for CCR7. Some clones are missing from TCRdb's copy, which holds only in-frame ones; the method was immunoSEQ multiplex PCR. The sample holds about 700,000 clones; around 90% are singletons and the top ten take roughly 22%. Material for sequencing was naive CD8+ T cells sorted from blood. The receptors were sampled from a young man in good health.

This clone was recorded once. This chain links TRBV13 with TRBJ1-2; the D gene is possibly TRBD1 (5 bases). This CDR3 is 13 amino acids long. V was shortened by 5 bases and J by 7 bases, with 14 bases between the two germline ends. Germline CDR1 is PRHDT and CDR2 is FYEKMQ (reference sequence). The CDR3 sequence is CASSPGGGGGYTF. The CDR3 nucleotides are TGTGCCAGCAGCCCCGGGGGGGGAGGTGGCTACACCTTC.

CDR3 in amino acids: CASSRQGYSNQPQHF. CDR3 DNA sequence: TGTGCCAGCAGCCGACAGGGGTATAGCAATCAGCCCCAGCATTTT. V is TRBV6-5 and J is TRBJ1-5; the match to TRBD1 covers 8 bases. Germline V gene sequence: CDR1 MNHEY, CDR2 SVGAGI. The CDR3 has 15 amino acids. The junction had 4 bases not matched to a gene; V was cut back by 6 bases and J by 0 bases.

The J gene is TRBJ2-7, the V gene TRBV6-5; D is perhaps TRBD2 (6 bases). The germline gives CDR1 MNHEY, CDR2 SVGAGI. Trimming removed 6 bases from V and 0 bases from J, with 12 bases in between. The CDR3 is made up of 14 amino acids. The DNA of the CDR3 is TGTGCCAGCAGCCTCTGGCGGGACTCCTACGAGCAGTACTTC. As protein: CASSLWRDSYEQYF.

The J gene is TRBJ2-3, the V gene TRBV25-1; D ambiguous. Germline V CDR1 and CDR2: MGHDK, SYGVNS. V lost 1 base, J lost 2 bases, and 4 bases lay in between. The CDR3 is 13 amino acids. CDR3 bases: TGTGCCAGCAGTGAATTCGACACAGATACGCAGTATTTT. Translated, it gives CASSEFDTDTQYF.

The rearrangement uses TRBV7-3 and TRBJ2-1; 9 bases are shared with TRBD2. Germline values: CDR1 SGHTA, CDR2 FQGTGA. CDR3 size: 16 residues. V was clipped by 3 bases and J by 4 bases; unmatched bases: 7. CDR3: CASSLDATSGYNEQFF. The CDR3, as DNA: TGTGCCAGCAGCTTGGATGCGACTAGCGGATACAATGAGCAGTTCTTC.

This chain joins TRBV6-1 and TRBJ1-4; a weak D match, TRBD1 (5 bases). With 0 bases removed from V and 4 bases from J, the gap between germline ends came to 12 bases. There are 16 residues in the CDR3. Germline CDR1 is MNHNS and CDR2 is SASEGT. The CDR3 loop reads CASSEALAGLNEKLFF. The CDR3 DNA is TGTGCCAGCAGTGAAGCTCTGGCAGGGCTTAATGAAAAACTGTTTTTT.

The CDR3 DNA is TGCGCCAGCAGCCTAGACTTCACTAGCGGATACAATGAGCAGTTCTTC. This translates into CASSLDFTSGYNEQFF. The chain uses TRBV4-1 and TRBJ2-1, with 8 bases aligning to TRBD2. V dropped 4 bases and J dropped 4; count of bases not matched to a gene: 9. This CDR3 comprises 16 residues. The germline V gene has CDR1 MGHRA and CDR2 YSYEKL.

This clone has just one count. The chain combines TRBV23-1 with TRBJ1-1; D is unresolved. TRBV23-1 is reported as an ORF; its role is uncertain. The CDR3 runs to 13 residues. V was cut by 3 bases and J by 7 bases, with 12 bases left in between. CDR3 in amino acids: CASSHPQEDEAFF. The DNA for the CDR3 is TGCGCCAGCAGTCACCCCCAAGAGGATGAAGCTTTCTTT.

CDR3: CAWSDGSLGYGYTF. The CDR3 DNA follows: TGTGCCTGGAGCGACGGATCGTTAGGGTATGGCTACACCTTC. The chain joins TRBV30 to TRBJ1-2; no reliable D call. V lost 3 bases and J 5 bases, leaving 16 bases between the germline ends. Per the germline V gene, CDR1 is GTSNPN and CDR2 is SVGIG (reference sequence). This CDR3 is built from 14 residues.

The rearrangement joins TRBV6-1 to TRBJ2-1, with 16 bases identical to TRBD2. CDR1 is MNHNS, CDR2 SASEGT, per germline. The CDR3 consists of 18 residues. J gave up 4 bases and V 4 bases, and 7 bases lay outside the gene matches. The DNA of the CDR3 is TGTGCCAGCAGTGTAGGGACTAGCGGGAGGGACTTATACAATGAGCAGTTCTTC. Its protein product is CASSVGTSGRDLYNEQFF.